The 27 T cell receptor beta chains reported below all come from one sample, sequenced in a study of cytotoxic CD8 clonotypes in ibrutinib-treated CLL (dated by TCRdb to about 2021). This specimen's time point label, interpreted: approximately 25 months on ibrutinib. The library was built by means of the immunoSEQ multiplex PCR assay. Not all clones reach the TCRdb copy of this immuneACCESS table, which keeps in-frame sequences only. Checked studies attribute under half of the gap to unresolved V genes and leave the rest unexplained. The sample records fewer than 35,000 clones, roughly 85% of which are singletons. Together, the top ten hold more than 6.5% of the sample. Sequences were derived from PBMCs, sampled after 24 months of ibrutinib treatment. These TCRs come from a human donor with chronic lymphocytic leukemia.

The chain joins TRBV2 to TRBJ1-6, with D uncertain. Per germline, CDR1 SNHLY and CDR2 FYNNEI. The V end was cut by 5 bases, the J end by 8 bases, with 7 bases between. CDR3 size: 12 residues. The CDR3 sequence: CASSSGHSPLHF. The CDR3, as DNA: TGTGCCAGCAGTTCGGGCCATTCACCCCTCCACTTT.

This clone was detected a few times. The J gene is TRBJ2-7, the V gene TRBV18; D is undetermined. The V end was cut by 3 bases, the J end by 6 bases, with 12 bases between. This CDR3 is 13 amino acids long. Germline V gene sequence: CDR1 KGHSH, CDR2 LQKENI. DNA for the CDR3: TGTGCCAGCTCACCTATAGAAACGGCCGAGCAGTACTTC. Its translation: CASSPIETAEQYF.

This chain uses TRBV11-2 with TRBJ2-1; TRBD2 aligns across 7 bases. Germline CDR1 and CDR2: SGHAT and FQNNGV. With 5 bases clipped from V and 12 bases from J, the junction kept 7 bases outside the gene matches. This CDR3 is 12 amino acids long. For the CDR3, the DNA is TGTGCCAGCAGCGTGGGTCCGGGGGGGCAGTTCTTC. It translates to CASSVGPGGQFF.

This chain joins TRBV6-1 and TRBJ1-1; D unclear. The V and J ends lost 2 bases and 2 bases respectively, with 6 bases between them. CDR1 and CDR2 from the germline V gene are MNHNS and SASEGT. The CDR3 is 13 amino acids. The CDR3 coding sequence is TGTGCCAGCAGTGAAACATATAACACTGAAGCTTTCTTT. It codes for CASSETYNTEAFF.

Only a few counts were recorded for this clone. The chain joins TRBV6-5 to TRBJ1-6; D unresolved. The germline CDR1 and CDR2 sequences are MNHEY and SVGAGI. CDR3 length equals 15 residues. The ends were cut back, 2 bases at V and 8 bases at J, with 13 bases in the middle. CDR3 sequence reads: CASSYGLGGDSPLHF. The CDR3 DNA reads as TGTGCCAGCAGTTACGGCCTGGGTGGGGATTCACCCCTCCACTTT.

The chain links TRBV27 to TRBJ2-2, with TRBD2 identical over 13 bases. Germline values: CDR1 MNHEY, CDR2 SMNVEV (reference sequence). The V and J ends lost 6 bases and 0 bases, in that order; junction bases with no gene match: 4. This CDR3 contains 17 residues. In nucleotides, the CDR3 is TGTGCCAGCAGAGGACTAGCGGGGGCAGCGAACACCGGGGAGCTGTTTTTT. Protein: CASRGLAGAANTGELFF.

J is TRBJ1-1 and V is TRBV19; 10 nucleotides align to TRBD1. After removal of 5 bases from V and 6 bases from J, the junction contained 6 bases not matched to a gene. Looked up from germline, CDR1 is LNHDA and CDR2 is SQIVND (reference sequence). The CDR3 is 14 residues long. The CDR3 DNA reads as TGTGCCAGTAGTGTCGGACAGGGGGTCGCTGAAGCTTTCTTT. Residues: CASSVGQGVAEAFF.

The chain has TRBV7-2 and TRBJ2-7, with D possibly being TRBD2 (5 bases). This CDR3 has 13 residues. The germline V gene encodes CDR1 SGHTA and CDR2 FQGNSA. Trimming shortened V by 2 bases and J by 5 bases, and 10 bases separated the two germline ends. CDR3 region: CASSLRGSNEQYF. The CDR3 nucleotides are TGTGCCAGCAGCTTACGCGGGTCGAACGAGCAGTACTTC.

This chain uses TRBV7-8 with TRBJ2-5; D gene uncertain. V was clipped by 1 base and J by 0 bases, with 6 bases between them. From germline, CDR1 is SGHVS and CDR2 FQNEAQ. The CDR3 loop spans 14 amino acids. CDR3 sequence: CASSLVRNQETQYF. CDR3 bases: TGTGCCAGCAGCTTAGTCAGAAACCAAGAGACCCAGTACTTC. Full variable domain (rest looked up from reference TRBV7-8 and TRBJ2-5): GAGVSQSPRYKVAKRGQDVALRCDPISGHVSLFWYQQALGQGPEFLTYFQNEAQLDKSGLPSDRFFAERPEGSVSTLKIQRTQQEDSAVYLCASSLVRNQETQYFGPGTRLLVL.

J is TRBJ2-7 and V is TRBV18, with 9 bases identical to TRBD1. The CDR3 loop spans 14 amino acids. Trimming took 2 bases from V and 4 from J; bases not matched to a gene: 3. Germline-derived CDR1 and CDR2 are KGHSH and LQKENI. CDR3 DNA: TGTGCCAGCTCACCAGGGACAGGGAGTTACGAGCAGTACTTC. The encoded protein is CASSPGTGSYEQYF.

This sequence joins TRBV12-5 and TRBJ2-2; no clear D. There are 13 residues in the CDR3. Trimming took 8 bases from V and 5 from J, leaving 12 bases between them. Germline V gives CDR1 LGHNT, CDR2 FRNRAP. CDR3 region: CASLTAGTGELFF. In DNA, the CDR3 is TGTGCTAGTCTCACCGCCGGAACCGGGGAGCTGTTTTTT.

The chain joins TRBV11-3 to TRBJ2-1; possible D gene TRBD1, 5 bases. Between the trimmed V and J ends, which lost 3 bases and 8 bases, there was a span of 8 bases. CDR3 length: 12 amino acids. Per the germline V gene, CDR1 is SGHNT and CDR2 is YENEEA. The chain's CDR3 is CASSLGLDEQFF. The CDR3 DNA is TGTGCCAGCAGCTTGGGGCTGGATGAGCAGTTCTTC.

The chain links TRBV27 to TRBJ1-2; possibly TRBD1 for D (6 bases). The germline V and J ends were trimmed by 3 bases and 2 bases, with 13 bases remaining between them. Germline V gene data show CDR1 as MNHEY and CDR2 as SMNVEV (reference sequence). This CDR3 spans 15 amino acids. The CDR3 spells CASSFTSGGNYGYTF. The CDR3 nucleotides read TGTGCCAGCAGTTTTACGTCGGGGGGCAACTATGGCTACACCTTC.

The chain recombines TRBV18 with TRBJ2-5, with D possibly being TRBD1 (5 bases). Germline CDR1 KGHSH, CDR2 LQKENI. This CDR3 is 13 amino acids long. The V end lost 3 bases, the J end lost 5 bases, and 10 bases lay between the germline ends. Here the CDR3 reads CASSPGQGETQYF. DNA for the CDR3: TGTGCCAGCTCACCGGGGCAAGGGGAGACCCAGTACTTC.

J is TRBJ1-5 and V is TRBV19; D unresolved. V lost 10 bases, J lost 3 bases, and 13 bases lay in between. This CDR3 comprises 13 residues. Germline assignment: CDR1 LNHDA and CDR2 SQIVND (reference sequence). For the CDR3, the DNA is TGTGCCACCAGGATAGGTAACAATCAGCCCCAGCATTTT. Amino acids: CATRIGNNQPQHF.

The V call is TRBV30, the J call TRBJ1-1; D might be TRBD1 (6 bases). CDR1 and CDR2 from the germline V gene are GTSNPN and SVGIG (reference sequence). Between the trimmed V and J ends, which lost 5 bases and 1 base, there was a span of 11 bases. The CDR3 covers 13 residues. The CDR3 DNA reads TGTGCCTGGGAGACAGGAGGGAACACTGAAGCTTTCTTT. This encodes CAWETGGNTEAFF.

V usage is TRBV10-3 and J usage is TRBJ1-2, with 11 bases aligning to TRBD1. The CDR3 is 14 residues long. Germline values: CDR1 ENHRY, CDR2 SYGVKD. The V segment lost 4 bases and the J segment 7 bases; nucleotides outside the gene matches: 5. The CDR3 here is CAISGSDRGLGYTF. The CDR3 nucleotides read TGTGCCATCAGTGGGTCGGACAGGGGGCTTGGCTACACCTTC.

The chain couples TRBV7-9 to TRBJ1-3; 9 bases fit TRBD1. CDR1 is SEHNR and CDR2 is FQNEAQ in the germline V gene (reference sequence). The CDR3 has 16 residues. V shed 3 bases and J 16 bases; nucleotides not matched to a gene: 19. CDR3 bases: TGTGCCAGCAGCTTGGGACAGGGTGATTTTCTTATATCATCGTATTTT. As protein: CASSLGQGDFLISSYF.

This chain uses TRBV5-1 with TRBJ2-1; no reliable D call. The germline V gene encodes CDR1 SGHRS and CDR2 YFSETQ. V was shortened by 3 bases and J by 4 bases, with 14 bases between the two germline ends. CDR3 size: 15 residues. CDR3 sequence (DNA): TGCGCCAGCAGCTGGGCCACGGCAGGTTACAATGAGCAGTTCTTC. This gives the protein CASSWATAGYNEQFF. The variable domain in full, with the rest retrieved from reference TRBV5-1 and TRBJ2-1, is KAGVTQTPRYLIKTRGQQVTLSCSPISGHRSVSWYQQTPGQGLQFLFEYFSETQRNKGNFPGRFSGRQFSNSRSEMNVSTLELGDSALYLCASSWATAGYNEQFFGPGTRLTVL.

The gene calls are TRBV7-9 and TRBJ1-2, with D uncertain. Germline values: CDR1 SEHNR, CDR2 FQNEAQ (reference sequence). V lost 1 base to trimming and J lost 7 bases, with 13 bases between them. CDR3 length equals 14 residues. CDR3 nucleotides: TGTGCCAGCAGCTTAGGAGCTGGTGCCCGTGGCTACACCTTC. Its protein is CASSLGAGARGYTF.

The CDR3 here is CASSLDGWGVFGEKLFF. The CDR3 nucleotides are TGTGCCAGCAGCTTAGATGGTTGGGGGGTTTTTGGTGAAAAACTGTTTTTT. The rearrangement links TRBV7-6 to TRBJ1-4; tentative D call: TRBD1 (5 bases). CDR3 length: 17 residues. The germline V gene encodes CDR1 SGHVS and CDR2 FNYEAQ. Trimming cost V 1 base and J 7 bases, with 19 bases left between them.

This CDR3 is CASSLQGRSTDTQYF. Written as DNA, the CDR3 is TGTGCCAGCAGCTTACAGGGACGAAGCACAGATACGCAGTATTTT. This chain joins TRBV11-3 and TRBJ2-3; D may correspond to TRBD1 or TRBD2 (5 bases each). The V and J ends lost 2 bases and 0 bases respectively, with 9 bases between them. Germline lookup yields CDR1 SGHNT and CDR2 YENEEA. This CDR3 has 15 residues. Full variable domain (remainder filled in from reference TRBV11-3 and TRBJ2-3): EAGVVQSPRYKIIEKKQPVAFWCNPISGHNTLYWYLQNLGQGPELLIRYENEEAVDDSQLPKDRFSAERLKGVDSTLKIQPAELGDSAVYLCASSLQGRSTDTQYFGPGTRLTVL.

The chain uses TRBV6-6 and TRBJ2-1, with D perhaps TRBD1 (5 bases). The CDR3 extends over 15 amino acids. CDR1 and CDR2 (germline): MNHNY, SVGAGI (reference sequence). Trimming took 7 bases from V and 0 from J, leaving 13 bases between them. CDR3 DNA sequence: TGTGCCAGCACCGAAGACAGTAGCTCCTACAATGAGCAGTTCTTC. Amino acids: CASTEDSSSYNEQFF.

The V gene is TRBV6-6, the J gene TRBJ1-2; 7 bases match TRBD1. The CDR3 loop spans 14 amino acids. V shed 5 bases, J shed 4 bases, and the junction held 7 bases outside the gene matches. Per germline, CDR1 MNHNY and CDR2 SVGAGI (reference sequence). CDR3 in amino acids: CASSPRQGTYGYTF. DNA for the CDR3: TGTGCCAGCAGTCCCAGACAGGGTACCTATGGCTACACCTTC.

The chain couples TRBV6-4 to TRBJ2-2; 10 bases align to TRBD2. Germline trimming cut 5 bases from V and 3 bases from J; bases unmatched to any gene: 6. Germline V lookup: CDR1 MRHNA, CDR2 SNTAGT. This CDR3 has 16 amino acids. The CDR3: CASSPRAGGYTGELFF. The CDR3 nucleotides read TGTGCCAGCAGTCCCCGAGCGGGGGGGTACACCGGGGAGCTGTTTTTT.

The gene calls are TRBV7-6 and TRBJ2-7; 11 bases map to TRBD2. After removal of 1 base from V and 6 bases from J, the junction contained 2 bases not matched to a gene. Germline loops: CDR1 SGHVS, CDR2 FNYEAQ. CDR3 size: 14 residues. The CDR3 DNA sequence: TGTGCCAGCAGCTTAGGACTAGCGGGGTCCGAGCAGTACTTC. Residues: CASSLGLAGSEQYF.

The chain couples TRBV9 to TRBJ2-7, with 8 bases that match TRBD2. Germline V gene data show CDR1 as SGDLS and CDR2 as YYNGEE. Trimming removed 4 bases from V and 6 bases from J; junction bases left unmatched: 9. The CDR3 totals 14 residues. CDR3 loop: CASSPGRGSREQYF. CDR3 sequence (DNA): TGTGCCAGCAGCCCCGGGAGGGGGTCTCGCGAGCAGTACTTC.